These 15 T cell receptor beta chains were sequenced from one sample in a study of cytomegalovirus exposure and HLA in healthy donors. The PCR was carried out with 60 Vbeta primers and 13 Jbeta primers. Repertoires were generated with immunoSEQ multiplex PCR, while TCRdb's copy carries only in-frame clones and drops some. The sample lists 84,000 or so clones, 62% occurring once. The material sequenced was PBMCs. The source is a woman under 40 in good health and CMV-seropositive.

V gene TRBV20-1 combines with J gene TRBJ1-2; perhaps TRBD1 as D (5 bases). The V end was cut by 6 bases, the J end by 8 bases, with 13 bases between. The CDR3 sequence is 11 residues long. Germline V gene sequence: CDR1 DFQATT, CDR2 SNEGSKA (reference sequence). The DNA for the CDR3 is TGCAGTGCCACACTCAGGGAAGGCTACACCTTC. It specifies CSATLREGYTF.

This chain joins TRBV5-4 and TRBJ1-3; a possible D gene is TRBD1 (6 bases). This CDR3 has 16 amino acids. V was pared by 4 bases and J by 1 base, with 15 bases between. The germline CDR1 and CDR2 sequences are SGHNT and YYREEE (reference sequence). CDR3 region: CASSEKQGRSGNTIYF. CDR3 nucleotide sequence: TGTGCCAGCAGCGAGAAACAGGGAAGGTCTGGAAACACCATATATTTT.

This clone occurred a few times. The CDR3 region is CASSPHPVQSSYEQYF. The CDR3 DNA reads TGTGCCAGCAGTCCACATCCCGTACAGAGCTCCTACGAGCAGTACTTC. The V gene is TRBV27, the J gene TRBJ2-7; D is undetermined. The CDR3 has 16 amino acids. CDR1 MNHEY and CDR2 SMNVEV come from the germline V gene (reference sequence). Trimming took off 5 bases at V and 0 bases at J, with 17 bases between the two ends.

The chain couples TRBV5-6 to TRBJ1-1; D is undetermined. Germline lookup yields CDR1 SGHDT and CDR2 YYEEEE. The CDR3 covers 17 residues. Trimming removed 4 bases from V and 3 bases from J, with 22 bases in between. CDR3 DNA sequence: TGTGCCAGCAGCCGCAGCTACACATCCCTCGGGTACACTGAAGCTTTCTTT. Its protein product is CASSRSYTSLGYTEAFF.

The chain is built from TRBV7-9 and TRBJ2-7; 12 bases agree with TRBD2. The V segment lost 3 bases and the J segment 4 bases; nucleotides outside the gene matches: 4. The CDR3 runs to 15 residues. The germline CDR1 and CDR2 sequences are SEHNR and FQNEAQ (reference sequence). The CDR3 DNA reads as TGTGCCAGCAGCTTCACCGGACTAGCGGGATACGAGCAGTACTTC. Its translation: CASSFTGLAGYEQYF.

J is TRBJ2-1 and V is TRBV5-4, with TRBD2 matching 9 bases. Germline CDR1 and CDR2: SGHNT and YYREEE (reference sequence). The V and J ends lost 1 base and 3 bases, in that order; junction bases with no gene match: 5. The CDR3 is made up of 16 amino acids. CDR3 nucleotide sequence: TGTGCCAGCAGCTTGTCGGCGGGGGGGCACTACAATGAGCAGTTCTTC. It is translated as CASSLSAGGHYNEQFF.

This clone was recorded once. The chain links TRBV7-9 to TRBJ2-7, with 9 bases that match TRBD1. Trimming removed 5 bases from V and 4 bases from J; junction bases left unmatched: 9. Germline lookup yields CDR1 SEHNR and CDR2 FQNEAQ (reference sequence). The CDR3 extends over 15 amino acids. Written as DNA, the CDR3 is TGTGCCAGCAGCACGCCCGGGACAGGGAAGTACGAGCAGTACTTC. It yields the protein CASSTPGTGKYEQYF.

V usage is TRBV5-1 and J usage is TRBJ1-5; TRBD1 matches 7 bases. Germline trimming cut 4 bases from V and 6 bases from J; bases unmatched to any gene: 7. The CDR3 extends over 14 amino acids. Germline V gene data show CDR1 as SGHRS and CDR2 as YFSETQ. The CDR3 loop reads CASSPGQEGQPQHF. The DNA for the CDR3 is TGCGCCAGCAGCCCAGGACAGGAGGGTCAGCCCCAGCATTTT.

The chain couples TRBV30 to TRBJ1-2; tentatively, D is TRBD1 (6 bases). Germline CDR1 and CDR2: GTSNPN and SVGIG (reference sequence). Trimming removed 0 bases at V and 8 bases at J, with 22 bases between. The CDR3 has 16 amino acids. In nucleotides, the CDR3 is TGTGCCTGGAGTGTACCTGCCGTGCAGGGGCGGAGGGGCTACACCTTC. It translates to CAWSVPAVQGRRGYTF.

The CDR3 nucleotides read TGCGCCAGCAGCCCCTTAGCTGCAGATACGCAGTATTTT. Protein: CASSPLAADTQYF. V gene TRBV5-1 combines with J gene TRBJ2-3; D is ambiguous. This CDR3 comprises 13 residues. Germline V gene lookup returns CDR1 SGHRS and CDR2 YFSETQ. Trimming removed 4 bases from V and 4 bases from J, with 10 bases in between.

The V and J genes are TRBV7-8 and TRBJ1-1; D call uncertain. The CDR3 has 18 amino acids. V lost 2 bases, J lost 0 bases, and 19 bases lay in between. Germline V gene sequence: CDR1 SGHVS, CDR2 FQNEAQ. The CDR3 DNA is TGTGCCAGCAGCTTACGGGGATCCTATGAAAGGATGAACACTGAAGCTTTCTTT. Its protein product is CASSLRGSYERMNTEAFF.

This chain links TRBV6-5 with TRBJ1-5, with TRBD1 identical over 7 bases. Trimming removed 0 bases from V and 6 bases from J; junction bases left unmatched: 2. Germline V CDR1 and CDR2: MNHEY, SVGAGI. The CDR3 extends over 14 amino acids. The DNA for the CDR3 is TGTGCCAGCAGTTACTCGGAGGGGGCTCAGCCCCAGCATTTT. Its protein product is CASSYSEGAQPQHF.

This clone was counted only a few times. The rearrangement links TRBV2 to TRBJ1-1; the D gene is possibly TRBD1 (5 bases). Germline V gene data show CDR1 as SNHLY and CDR2 as FYNNEI. The CDR3 is 13 residues long. V was trimmed by 8 bases and J by 2 bases, leaving 12 bases between them. The CDR3 region has the DNA TGTGCCAGCTGTAGGGACTCCAACACTGAAGCTTTCTTT. The encoded protein is CASCRDSNTEAFF.

This clone occurred once. This rearrangement joins TRBV6-1 to TRBJ1-4; no reliable D call. Deletions cut 3 bases from V and 5 bases from J, with 10 bases between. The CDR3 spans 14 residues. Germline values: CDR1 MNHNS, CDR2 SASEGT. The chain's CDR3 is CASSDPGKNEKLFF. The CDR3, as DNA: TGTGCCAGCAGTGACCCGGGAAAGAATGAAAAACTGTTTTTT.

The V and J genes are TRBV19 and TRBJ1-5; the D gene is possibly TRBD1 (6 bases). The CDR3 spans 19 residues. The V end lost 1 base, the J end lost 0 bases, and 19 bases lay between the germline ends. Germline CDR1 and CDR2: LNHDA and SQIVND (reference sequence). CDR3 coding DNA: TGTGCCAGTAGTATAGGGGGGGGCCCTCTCCTCTATAGCAATCAGCCCCAGCATTTT. It is translated as CASSIGGGPLLYSNQPQHF.